The T cell receptor (beta chain) under discussion was sequenced for a study of blood T cell repertoires in COVID-19. Across the study: COVID-19 samples collected from the United States, Italy and Spain covered acute and convalescent phases.

This clone was detected once. Using immunoSEQ multiplex PCR, the repertoire was profiled, and TCRdb retains in-frame clones only, with some absent. The sample shows around 390,000 clones, around nine tenths of them seen only once. Germline CDR1 and CDR2: MNHNS and SASEGT. The V segment lost 4 bases and the J segment 1 base; nucleotides outside the gene matches: 11. The length of the CDR3 is 17 residues. Material: PBMCs or T cells enriched from blood (not recorded which). The genes are TRBV6-1 and TRBJ1-1; 8 nucleotides match TRBD1. The origin of this receptor is a woman aged 50 to 60 who had recovered from COVID-19. The CDR3 here is CASSAPISQGGNTEAFF. The CDR3 DNA is TGTGCCAGCAGTGCGCCTATTTCACAGGGGGGGAACACTGAAGCTTTCTTT.